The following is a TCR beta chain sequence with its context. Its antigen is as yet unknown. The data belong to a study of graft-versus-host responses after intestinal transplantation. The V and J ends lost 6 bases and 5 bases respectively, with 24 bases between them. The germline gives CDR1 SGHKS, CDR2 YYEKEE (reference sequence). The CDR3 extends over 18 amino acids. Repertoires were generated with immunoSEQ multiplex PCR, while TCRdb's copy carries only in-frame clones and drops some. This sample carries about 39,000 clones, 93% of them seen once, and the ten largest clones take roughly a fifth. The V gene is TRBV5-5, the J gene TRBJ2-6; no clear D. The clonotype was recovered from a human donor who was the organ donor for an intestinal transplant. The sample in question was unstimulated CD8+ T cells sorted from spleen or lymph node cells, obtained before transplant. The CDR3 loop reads CASIGVVSAQSRANVLTF. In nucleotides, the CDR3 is TGTGCCAGCATTGGCGTTGTCTCCGCACAAAGTCGGGCCAACGTCCTGACTTTC.